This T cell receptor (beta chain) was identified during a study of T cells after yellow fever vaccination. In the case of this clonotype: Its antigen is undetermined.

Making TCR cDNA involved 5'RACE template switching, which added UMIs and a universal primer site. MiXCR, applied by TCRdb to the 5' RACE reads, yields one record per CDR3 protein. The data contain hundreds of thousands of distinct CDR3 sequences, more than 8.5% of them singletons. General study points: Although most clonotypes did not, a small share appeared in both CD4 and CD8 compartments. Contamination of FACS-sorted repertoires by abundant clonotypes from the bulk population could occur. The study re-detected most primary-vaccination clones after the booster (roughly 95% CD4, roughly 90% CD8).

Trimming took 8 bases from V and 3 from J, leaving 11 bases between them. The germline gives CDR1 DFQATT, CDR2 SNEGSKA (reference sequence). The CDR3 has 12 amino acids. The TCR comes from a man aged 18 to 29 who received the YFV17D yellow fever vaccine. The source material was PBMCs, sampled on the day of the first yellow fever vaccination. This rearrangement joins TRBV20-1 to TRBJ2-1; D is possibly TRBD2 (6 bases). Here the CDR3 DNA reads TGCAGTATACTAGCCCTCTACAATGAGCAGTTCTTC. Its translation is CSILALYNEQFF.